A single sample gave rise to the 9 T cell receptor beta chains below, sequenced in a study of T cells expressing NK-cell markers. With the 5' RACE reads reprocessed, TCRdb shows one record per CDR3 protein and no DNA. The sample shows about 410,000 distinct CDR3 sequences, and around 11% sits with its ten largest clones. Input material: blood T cells: a sorted CD56 or NKG2C T cell subset, CD4+ or CD8+ T cells, or bulk PBMC T cells (not recorded which). All receptors derive from a woman in her forties or fifties in good health.

V is TRBV27 and J is TRBJ2-2; the TCRdb call, TRBD2, lacks DNA for checking. Germline V gene sequence: CDR1 MNHEY, CDR2 SMNVEV (reference sequence). The CDR3 extends over 16 amino acids. The CDR3 loop reads CASSSLGLGYTGELFF.

The genes are TRBV25-1 and TRBJ2-1. This CDR3 region has 14 residues. Germline-derived CDR1 and CDR2 are MGHDK and SYGVNS. Here the CDR3 reads CASSEGNFYNEQFF.

The chain uses TRBV6-1 and TRBJ1-1; TCRdb's D gene call, TRBD1, goes unchecked for lack of DNA. CDR1 is MNHNS, CDR2 SASEGT, per germline. The CDR3 is made up of 14 amino acids. CDR3 amino acids: CASLAGQANTEAFF.

V usage is TRBV5-5 and J usage is TRBJ2-7; there is no DNA to check the TCRdb D call of TRBD2. Looked up from germline, CDR1 is SGHKS and CDR2 is YYEKEE (reference sequence). This CDR3 has 15 residues. CDR3 region: CASSLRAIGGNEQYF.

The chain is built from TRBV20-1 and TRBJ2-3; TCRdb lists TRBD2, though no DNA is available to test this call. The length of the CDR3 is 15 residues. Germline CDR1 reads DFQATT; CDR2 reads SNEGSKA (reference sequence). CDR3 in amino acids: CSATQEGGSTDTQYF.

The V and J genes are TRBV5-6 and TRBJ2-1; TCRdb reports TRBD2, a call that lacks DNA to check it against. The CDR3 totals 19 residues. Germline V gene data show CDR1 as SGHDT and CDR2 as YYEEEE. The CDR3 sequence: CASTLAGTRVSPDYNEQFF.

This chain's CDR3 is CASSMGSDTGELFF. The chain combines TRBV19 with TRBJ2-2. This CDR3 contains 14 residues. Germline V gene sequence: CDR1 LNHDA, CDR2 SQIVND (reference sequence).

This sequence joins TRBV9 and TRBJ2-1. Looked up from germline, CDR1 is SGDLS and CDR2 is YYNGEE. The CDR3 contains 13 residues. CDR3 sequence: CASSAPLSNEQFF.

The rearrangement joins TRBV6-2 or TRBV6-3 to TRBJ2-1; TCRdb lists TRBD1, though no DNA is available to test this call. This CDR3 has 12 residues. Germline CDR1 MNHEY, CDR2 SVGEGT. CDR3: CASSTGGYEQFF.